These 25 T cell receptor beta chains came from one sample sequenced in a study of blood T cell repertoires in COVID-19. Data came from immunoSEQ multiplex PCR; TCRdb stores just in-frame clones and leaves some out. The data hold 380,000 or so clones, with around 89% observed a single time. The sample was peripheral blood. The receptors derive from a man between 35 and 55 years old with acute or convalescent COVID-19.

The CDR3 is CSVASGFYNEQFF. CDR3 bases: TGCAGCGTAGCTAGCGGATTCTACAATGAGCAGTTCTTC. The rearrangement joins TRBV29-1 to TRBJ2-1; TRBD2 matches at 7 bases. The CDR3 is 13 amino acids. V shed 6 bases and J 3 bases; nucleotides not matched to a gene: 5. The germline gives CDR1 SQVTM, CDR2 ANQGSEA.

The gene calls are TRBV23-1 and TRBJ2-5, with TRBD2 matching 9 bases. TRBV23-1 is marked as an open reading frame, function uncertain. J was trimmed by 3 bases and V by 2 bases; bases with no gene match: 16. This CDR3 spans 19 amino acids. In nucleotides, the CDR3 is TGCGCCAGCAGTCAACTAGAGTTGGTCAGGATAGCGGGAGAAGAGACCCAGTACTTC. Residues: CASSQLELVRIAGEETQYF.

The J gene is TRBJ2-1, the V gene TRBV27; TRBD2 aligns across 12 bases. After removal of 5 bases from V and 4 bases from J, the junction contained 12 bases not matched to a gene. In germline, CDR1 is MNHEY, CDR2 SMNVEV (reference sequence). The CDR3 extends over 18 amino acids. The CDR3 DNA follows: TGTGCCAGCAGTCCGGTCTCTAGCGGGAGGGCCTCGTACAATGAGCAGTTCTTC. Residues: CASSPVSSGRASYNEQFF.

The table lists this clone with a few counts. The V gene is TRBV19, the J gene TRBJ2-1; no clear D gene. Trimming removed 0 bases at V and 0 bases at J, with 6 bases between. The germline V gene has CDR1 LNHDA and CDR2 SQIVND (reference sequence). The CDR3 covers 15 residues. CDR3 residues: CASSIEAVSYNEQFF. DNA of the CDR3: TGTGCCAGTAGTATAGAGGCTGTCTCCTACAATGAGCAGTTCTTC.

This clone was picked up one time. The J gene is TRBJ1-2, the V gene TRBV5-4, with 10 bases that match TRBD1. With V trimmed by 4 bases and J by 4 bases, 7 bases remained unmatched. The V gene's germline CDR1 is SGHNT and CDR2 YYREEE (reference sequence). The CDR3 loop spans 15 amino acids. CDR3 sequence: CASSRPGQGTYGYTF. CDR3 in DNA: TGTGCCAGCAGCAGACCGGGACAGGGGACCTATGGCTACACCTTC. The full variable domain, its missing parts supplied by reference TRBV5-4 and TRBJ1-2, is ETGVTQSPTHLIKTRGQQVTLRCSSQSGHNTVSWYQQALGQGPQFIFQYYREEENGRGNFPPRFSGLQFPNYSSELNVNALELDDSALYLCASSRPGQGTYGYTFGSGTRLTVV.

As for this clone: The same CDR3 can be traced to other DNA sequences in this sample. The chain employs TRBV5-1 and TRBJ2-7, with 7 bases lining up with TRBD2. Germline V gene sequence: CDR1 SGHRS, CDR2 YFSETQ. CDR3 length: 15 residues. V gave up 2 bases and J gave up 4 bases; unmatched junction bases: 9. In DNA, the CDR3 is TGCGCCAGCAGCTTCATGACGGGCGGGGGTTACGAGCAGTACTTC. It codes for CASSFMTGGGYEQYF.

The CDR3 region has the DNA TGTGCCAGCAGTTCGGGACAGGGAGACACTGAAGCTTTCTTT. Encoded protein: CASSSGQGDTEAFF. The chain uses TRBV28 and TRBJ1-1; 9 bases align to TRBD1. V dropped 4 bases and J dropped 3; count of bases not matched to a gene: 3. The CDR3 sequence is 14 residues long. Germline loops: CDR1 MDHEN, CDR2 SYDVKM.

V usage is TRBV5-1 and J usage is TRBJ2-7, with TRBD1 matching 8 bases. Germline-derived CDR1 and CDR2 are SGHRS and YFSETQ. CDR3 length: 14 amino acids. With 0 bases clipped from V and 4 bases from J, the junction kept 3 bases outside the gene matches. The CDR3 region is CASSLAGGDYEQYF. CDR3 bases: TGCGCCAGCAGCTTGGCAGGGGGCGATTACGAGCAGTACTTC.

V is TRBV9 and J is TRBJ1-2; unclear D gene. The CDR3 consists of 12 residues. With 2 bases removed from V and 0 bases from J, the gap between germline ends came to 2 bases. Per the germline V gene, CDR1 is SGDLS and CDR2 is YYNGEE. The DNA for the CDR3 is TGTGCCAGCAGCGTTACTAACTATGGCTACACCTTC. Protein: CASSVTNYGYTF.

This clone was found once. The chain joins TRBV3-1 (or the pseudogene TRBV3-2) to TRBJ1-3; D is uncertain. Germline V lookup: CDR1 LGHDT, CDR2 YNNKEL (reference sequence). The V end lost 4 bases, the J end lost 3 bases, and 13 bases lay between the germline ends. The CDR3 runs to 15 residues. The CDR3 sequence is CASSPAAGYGNTIYF. The CDR3 nucleotides are TGTGCCAGCAGCCCAGCCGCGGGATATGGAAACACCATATATTTT.

V is TRBV19 and J is TRBJ1-2; D gene uncertain. The germline V gene has CDR1 LNHDA and CDR2 SQIVND (reference sequence). This CDR3 spans 12 amino acids. V was shortened by 5 bases and J by 8 bases, with 12 bases between the two germline ends. The CDR3 here is CASSPGSFGYTF. DNA of the CDR3: TGTGCCAGTAGTCCCGGGTCTTTCGGCTACACCTTC. Based on the CDR3 plus reference TRBV19 and TRBJ1-2, the full variable domain is DGGITQSPKYLFRKEGQNVTLSCEQNLNHDAMYWYRQDPGQGLRLIYYSQIVNDFQKGDIAEGYSVSREKKESFPLTVTSAQKNPTAFYLCASSPGSFGYTFGSGTRLTVV.

The chain employs TRBV9 and TRBJ1-4, with a possible D match to TRBD1 (5 bases). The CDR3 contains 15 residues. CDR1 is SGDLS, CDR2 YYNGEE, per germline. V lost 4 bases and J 7 bases, leaving 17 bases between the germline ends. The CDR3 sequence is CASSTGTGETEKLFF. The DNA of the CDR3 is TGTGCCAGCAGCACGGGGACGGGGGAGACTGAAAAACTGTTTTTT.

V usage is TRBV13 and J usage is TRBJ2-3; 10 bases map to TRBD2. Looked up from germline, CDR1 is PRHDT and CDR2 is FYEKMQ (reference sequence). V trimming: 0 bases; J trimming: 7 bases; junction bases outside the gene matches: 7. The CDR3 is made up of 16 amino acids. The CDR3 nucleotides are TGTGCCAGCAGCTTAGGATTACTAGCGGGGAGTAATACGCAGTATTTT. The encoded protein is CASSLGLLAGSNTQYF.

The V call is TRBV21-1, the J call TRBJ2-5; no DNA check was done on the table's D call, TRBD1. TRBV21-1 is described as a pseudogene. CDR3 length: 14 amino acids. This CDR3 is CASSIRRLQETQYF. CDR3 sequence (DNA): TGTGCCAGCAGCATACGCAGGCTTCAAGAGACCCAGTACTTC.

In this sample, this clone turned up a few times. The chain uses TRBV5-4 and TRBJ1-4, with D tentatively TRBD1 (5 bases). There are 15 residues in the CDR3. Germline CDR1 is SGHNT and CDR2 is YYREEE (reference sequence). Trimming took off 4 bases at V and 7 bases at J, with 17 bases between the two ends. Here the CDR3 reads CASSPGGSNSEKLFF. The DNA of the CDR3 is TGTGCCAGCAGCCCGGGGGGGAGTAACAGTGAAAAACTGTTTTTT. Drawing the rest from reference TRBV5-4 and TRBJ1-4, the complete variable domain is ETGVTQSPTHLIKTRGQQVTLRCSSQSGHNTVSWYQQALGQGPQFIFQYYREEENGRGNFPPRFSGLQFPNYSSELNVNALELDDSALYLCASSPGGSNSEKLFFGSGTQLSVL.

The chain carries TRBV12-5 and TRBJ1-1, with D tentatively TRBD1 (5 bases). Germline V gene sequence: CDR1 LGHNT, CDR2 FRNRAP. With 5 bases removed from V and 6 bases from J, the gap between germline ends came to 19 bases. This CDR3 spans 15 amino acids. The CDR3 spells CASGDDGGLGAEAFF. The CDR3 DNA is TGTGCTAGTGGTGACGACGGGGGATTGGGCGCTGAAGCTTTCTTT.

The V gene is TRBV5-4, the J gene TRBJ2-1; TRBD1 aligns across 10 bases. The J segment lost 0 bases and the V segment lost 2 bases, leaving 11 bases of the junction unmatched. From germline, CDR1 is SGHNT and CDR2 YYREEE (reference sequence). The CDR3 consists of 19 residues. CDR3 sequence (DNA): TGTGCCAGCAGCTTAAAGACAGGGGGCGCACAACTCTCCTACAATGAGCAGTTCTTC. It encodes CASSLKTGGAQLSYNEQFF.

V is TRBV7-2 and J is TRBJ2-7, with TRBD2 matching 12 bases. The CDR3 covers 16 residues. Germline values: CDR1 SGHTA, CDR2 FQGNSA. J gave up 5 bases and V 0 bases, and 5 bases lay outside the gene matches. The CDR3 here is CASSLAASGGAHEQYF. Here the CDR3 DNA reads TGTGCCAGCAGCTTAGCGGCTAGCGGGGGGGCCCACGAGCAGTACTTC. The whole variable domain, filled in from reference TRBV7-2 and TRBJ2-7, reads GAGVSQSPSNKVTEKGKDVELRCDPISGHTALYWYRQSLGQGLEFLIYFQGNSAPDKSGLPSDRFSAERTGGSVSTLTIQRTQQEDSAVYLCASSLAASGGAHEQYFGPGTRLTVT.

This chain links TRBV19 with TRBJ2-2, with TRBD1 identical over 9 bases. The CDR3 is made up of 15 amino acids. The V segment lost 7 bases and the J segment 4 bases; nucleotides outside the gene matches: 7. The germline V gene encodes CDR1 LNHDA and CDR2 SQIVND (reference sequence). Here the CDR3 DNA reads TGTGCCAGTATACCCGGACAGGGGATCACCGGGGAGCTGTTTTTT. This translates into CASIPGQGITGELFF.

The rearrangement links TRBV6-2 or TRBV6-3 to TRBJ2-1; D gene uncertain. V lost 5 bases to trimming and J lost 3 bases, with 11 bases between them. The V gene's germline CDR1 is MNHEY and CDR2 SVGEGT. This CDR3 is built from 14 residues. CDR3 sequence (DNA): TGTGCCAGCAGTATAAGTCGGGTCTACAATGAGCAGTTCTTC. This gives the protein CASSISRVYNEQFF.

The chain uses TRBV3-1 (or the pseudogene TRBV3-2) and TRBJ2-3; 9 nucleotides line up with TRBD2. CDR3 length: 15 residues. Germline values: CDR1 LGHDT, CDR2 YNNKEL (reference sequence). Germline trimming cut 2 bases from V and 4 bases from J; bases unmatched to any gene: 4. The CDR3 protein is CASSQSRTSADTQYF. In DNA form, the CDR3 reads TGTGCCAGCAGCCAATCCCGGACTAGCGCAGATACGCAGTATTTT.

This clone was found a few times. The chain joins TRBV4-3 to TRBJ1-2; D possibly corresponds to TRBD1 (5 bases). The V gene lost 0 bases and the J gene lost 2 bases, with 10 bases spanning the gap. Germline V gene lookup returns CDR1 LGHNA and CDR2 YSLEER. The CDR3 totals 15 residues. The CDR3 sequence is CASSQDPQGNYGYTF. The CDR3, as DNA: TGCGCCAGCAGCCAAGATCCCCAGGGCAACTATGGCTACACCTTC.

The rearrangement joins TRBV6-5 to TRBJ1-2, with 8 bases aligning to TRBD1. The CDR3 is 14 amino acids. The junction had 8 bases not matched to a gene; V was cut back by 6 bases and J by 5 bases. The germline gives CDR1 MNHEY, CDR2 SVGAGI. CDR3 in DNA: TGTGCCAGCAGATTGGGGACAGGAGTATATGGCTACACCTTC. The encoded protein is CASRLGTGVYGYTF.

The chain combines TRBV5-8 with TRBJ1-6; a weak D match, TRBD1 (5 bases). V lost 3 bases to trimming and J lost 3 bases, with 10 bases between them. In germline, CDR1 is SGHTS, CDR2 YDEGEE. CDR3 length: 15 amino acids. The CDR3 nucleotides are TGTGCCAGCAGCTCCGTAGGACACTATAATTCACCCCTCCACTTT. This sequence encodes CASSSVGHYNSPLHF.

The chain recombines TRBV4-3 with TRBJ2-1, with D perhaps matching TRBD2 (5 bases). V gave up 1 base and J gave up 11 bases, with 9 bases separating them. Germline-derived CDR1 and CDR2 are LGHNA and YSLEER. This CDR3 spans 12 amino acids. CDR3 sequence reads: CASSQAREKQFF. The CDR3 DNA sequence: TGCGCCAGCAGCCAAGCGAGGGAGAAGCAGTTCTTC.